This T cell receptor beta chain derives from a study of blood T cell repertoires in COVID-19. About the research overall: Acute and convalescent COVID-19 specimens originated in the United States, Italy and Spain. T cells, B-cell-depleted T cells, or PBMCs provided the cDNA or gDNA that served as material.

Authors' methods: The authors estimated nucleated cell counts from reference gene primer amplification. Clones were sequenced by immunoSEQ multiplex PCR, and TCRdb holds only the in-frame ones, with some missing. That table gives V, J and clone size, and the DNA gave D and trimming. The sample contains 200,000 to 250,000 clones, more than 85% of which appear only once. A Seattle source enrolled patients during active infection and followed them longitudinally. The material sequenced was peripheral blood. The TCR originated in a woman aged 45 to 65 with COVID-19, enrolled during active disease.

The CDR3 region is CASSPSRGGTQYF. As DNA, the CDR3 is TGTGCCAGCAGCCCAAGTAGGGGTGGGACCCAGTACTTC. The rearrangement joins TRBV7-6 to TRBJ2-5; TRBD1 might be the D (5 bases). CDR1 SGHVS and CDR2 FNYEAQ come from the germline V gene. Trimming removed 5 bases at V and 7 bases at J, with 14 bases between. This CDR3 region has 13 residues.